This section outlines one T cell receptor beta chain sequence together with its context. This sample was included in a study of blood T cell repertoires in COVID-19. Study processing details: Estimates of nucleated cell counts were drawn from the amplification of reference gene primers. TCRdb keeps only in-frame clones here, not all; method: immunoSEQ multiplex PCR. V and J calls and clone size are given by that table; D and trimming were obtained from the DNA. The table shows about 380,000 clones, with 70% to 90% occurring only once. Researchers sorted participants into cohorts using their self-reported clinical history. The study counted Cohort 3 donors as recovered given two negative PCRs, clearance, or symptom resolution. From germline, CDR1 is LNHNV and CDR2 YYDKDF (reference sequence). This CDR3 spans 16 amino acids. The ends lost 6 bases at V and 7 bases at J; junction bases unmatched: 15.

The rearrangement joins TRBV15 to TRBJ1-2; 9 bases agree with TRBD1. The TCR comes from a man aged 30 to 39 who had recovered from COVID-19. Input material: PBMCs or T cells enriched from blood (not recorded which). The CDR3 loop reads CATSTPGTGSRGGYTF. The CDR3 DNA reads as TGTGCCACCAGTACGCCTGGGACAGGGAGCAGGGGTGGCTACACCTTC.